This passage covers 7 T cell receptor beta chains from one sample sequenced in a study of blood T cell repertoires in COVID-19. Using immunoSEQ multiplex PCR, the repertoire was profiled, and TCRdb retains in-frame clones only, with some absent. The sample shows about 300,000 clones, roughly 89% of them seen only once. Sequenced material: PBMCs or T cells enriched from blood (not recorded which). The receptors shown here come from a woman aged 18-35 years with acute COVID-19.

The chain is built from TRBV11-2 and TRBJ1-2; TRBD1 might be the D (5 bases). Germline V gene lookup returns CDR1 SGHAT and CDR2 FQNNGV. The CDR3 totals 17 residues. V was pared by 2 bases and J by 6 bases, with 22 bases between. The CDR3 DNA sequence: TGTGCCAGCAGCTTATGGGGGGTGGGCCCCGTCGACGATGGCTACACCTTC. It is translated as CASSLWGVGPVDDGYTF.

The CDR3 nucleotides are TGTGCCAGCAGCCAAGACTACATAGTGGGACTAGCGGGAACCTACGAGCAGTACTTC. As protein: CASSQDYIVGLAGTYEQYF. The rearrangement uses TRBV4-2 and TRBJ2-7; TRBD2 aligns across 13 bases. CDR1 and CDR2 (germline): LGHNA, YNFKEQ. J gave up 2 bases and V 0 bases, and 10 bases lay outside the gene matches. The CDR3 contains 19 residues.

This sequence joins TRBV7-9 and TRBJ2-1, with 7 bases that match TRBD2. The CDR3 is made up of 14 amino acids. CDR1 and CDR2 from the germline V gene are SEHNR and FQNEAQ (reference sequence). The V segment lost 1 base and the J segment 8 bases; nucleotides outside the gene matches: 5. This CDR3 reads CASSLEAAGDEQFF. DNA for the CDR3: TGTGCCAGCAGCTTAGAGGCGGCGGGAGATGAGCAGTTCTTC.

The CDR3 spells CASSPPGQGQETQYF. As DNA, the CDR3 is TGTGCCAGCAGCCCCCCAGGACAGGGACAAGAGACCCAGTACTTC. The V and J genes are TRBV28 and TRBJ2-5, with 8 bases matching TRBD1. After removal of 6 bases from V and 2 bases from J, the junction contained 8 bases not matched to a gene. The CDR3 runs 15 residues. CDR1 and CDR2 (germline): MDHEN, SYDVKM. The variable domain in full, completed from reference TRBV28 and TRBJ2-5, reads DVKVTQSSRYLVKRTGEKVFLECVQDMDHENMFWYRQDPGLGLRLIYFSYDVKMKEKGDIPEGYSVSREKKERFSLILESASTNQTSMYLCASSPPGQGQETQYFGPGTRLLVL.

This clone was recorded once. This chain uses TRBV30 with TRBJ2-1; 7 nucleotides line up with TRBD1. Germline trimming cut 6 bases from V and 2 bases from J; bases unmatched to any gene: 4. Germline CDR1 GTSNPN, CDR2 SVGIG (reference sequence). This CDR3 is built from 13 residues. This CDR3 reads CACYRGPYNEQFF. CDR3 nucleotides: TGTGCCTGTTATAGGGGGCCCTACAATGAGCAGTTCTTC.

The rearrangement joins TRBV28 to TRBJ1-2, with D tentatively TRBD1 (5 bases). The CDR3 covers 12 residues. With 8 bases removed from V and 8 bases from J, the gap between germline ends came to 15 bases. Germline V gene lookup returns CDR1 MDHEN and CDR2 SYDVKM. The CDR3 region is CASAPGEGGYTF. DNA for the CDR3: TGTGCCAGCGCACCGGGGGAGGGAGGCTACACCTTC.

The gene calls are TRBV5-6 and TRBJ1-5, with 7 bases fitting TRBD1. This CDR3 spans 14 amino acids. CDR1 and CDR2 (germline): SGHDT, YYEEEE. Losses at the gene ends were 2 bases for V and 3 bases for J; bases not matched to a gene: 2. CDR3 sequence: CASSLRGPNQPQHF. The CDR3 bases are TGTGCCAGCAGCTTAAGGGGGCCCAATCAGCCCCAGCATTTT.